What follows are 14 T cell receptor beta chains derived from one specimen sequenced in a study of T-cell reconstitution after alpha-beta-depleted transplantation in children. TCRbeta library construction was performed incorporating unique molecular identifiers. TCRdb used MiXCR to reprocess the PCR reads, holding one entry per CDR3 protein. Altogether 25,000 or so distinct CDR3 sequences are present, roughly a sixth being singletons, with the ten largest covering around 35%. The sample in question was PBMCs, mostly from graft donor cells, obtained 60 days after TCRalphabeta/CD19-depleted stem cell transplant. The source is a male patient aged 2-15 years who had a stem cell transplant for acute lymphoblastic leukemia, so the T cells may come from the graft donor.

This clonotype has only a few counts. The chain links TRBV28 to TRBJ2-2; weak D call: TRBD2 (6 bases). Trimming took 5 bases from V and 7 from J, leaving 14 bases between them. The CDR3 extends over 14 amino acids. From germline, CDR1 is MDHEN and CDR2 SYDVKM. The CDR3 loop reads CASSLAGGSGELFF. CDR3 sequence (DNA): TGTGCCAGCAGTCTAGCCGGGGGTAGCGGGGAGCTGTTTTTT.

The chain has TRBV14 and TRBJ1-5; D is unresolved. CDR1 is SGHDN and CDR2 is FVKESK in the germline V gene. V was shortened by 1 base and J by 11 bases, with 21 bases between the two germline ends. The CDR3 consists of 16 residues. The CDR3: CASSQAVAGGSITQHF. The CDR3 DNA reads TGTGCCAGCAGCCAAGCCGTGGCAGGCGGATCAATAACCCAGCATTTT.

This clonotype was recorded many times. The chain employs TRBV28 and TRBJ2-7; tentative D call: TRBD1 (5 bases). V was trimmed by 5 bases and J by 1 base, leaving 12 bases between them. CDR3 length: 14 residues. Germline CDR1 MDHEN, CDR2 SYDVKM. The CDR3 DNA reads as TGTGCCAGCAGTCCCTGGACACTTTCCTACGAGCAGTACTTC. It specifies CASSPWTLSYEQYF.

This clonotype turned up a few times. The chain links TRBV20-1 to TRBJ2-7; tentatively, D is TRBD2 (7 bases). The germline gives CDR1 DFQATT, CDR2 SNEGSKA (reference sequence). The V gene lost 6 bases and the J gene lost 5 bases, with 11 bases spanning the gap. CDR3 length: 11 residues. CDR3 sequence reads: CSARGGDEQYF. The CDR3 DNA reads TGCAGTGCGCGAGGGGGGGACGAGCAGTACTTC.

This clonotype was seen more than once but under ten times. This rearrangement joins TRBV29-1 to TRBJ2-5, with D perhaps matching TRBD2 (6 bases). Trimming pared 7 bases from V and 1 base from J, leaving 13 bases between. This CDR3 is 13 amino acids long. Germline V lookup: CDR1 SQVTM, CDR2 ANQGSEA. CDR3 region: CSARRGIQETQYF. CDR3 nucleotides: TGCAGCGCGCGACGGGGGATCCAAGAGACCCAGTACTTC.

This clonotype has only a few counts. The CDR3: CASSRGRPDTEAFF. The CDR3 nucleotides read TGTGCCAGCAGCCGGGGACGTCCGGACACTGAAGCTTTCTTT. The V call is TRBV14, the J call TRBJ1-1, with a tentative D call TRBD1 (5 bases). The V end was cut by 4 bases, the J end by 3 bases, with 12 bases between. The CDR3 loop spans 14 amino acids. Germline V gene sequence: CDR1 SGHDN, CDR2 FVKESK. Filled out from reference TRBV14 and TRBJ1-1, the complete variable domain reads EAGVTQFPSHSVIEKGQTVTLRCDPISGHDNLYWYRRVMGKEIKFLLHFVKESKQDESGMPNNRFLAERTGGTYSTLKVQPAELEDSGVYFCASSRGRPDTEAFFGQGTRLTVV.

J is TRBJ1-3 and V is TRBV7-9, with D hard to call. Deletions cut 11 bases from V and 5 bases from J, with 16 bases between. The CDR3 totals 13 residues. CDR1 is SEHNR and CDR2 is FQNEAQ in the germline V gene (reference sequence). The CDR3 nucleotides are TGTGCCGGAAACTCCCTGCCGAGAAACACCATATATTTT. Translated: CAGNSLPRNTIYF.

This clonotype was counted at least ten times. V gene TRBV7-6 combines with J gene TRBJ2-6, with D uncertain. V dropped 2 bases and J dropped 0 bases, with 5 bases sitting between them. Germline CDR1 is SGHVS and CDR2 is FNYEAQ. The CDR3 spans 15 residues. Written as DNA, the CDR3 is TGTGCCAGCAGCTTAATCTTCTCTGGGGCCAACGTCCTGACTTTC. This encodes CASSLIFSGANVLTF.

CDR3 sequence (DNA): TGTGCCAGCAGTTACGCCGGGGTCGGCTATGGCTACACCTTC. Its translation: CASSYAGVGYGYTF. J is TRBJ1-2 and V is TRBV6-5; D unclear. This CDR3 contains 14 residues. The V end was cut by 2 bases, the J end by 4 bases, with 11 bases between. Germline loops: CDR1 MNHEY, CDR2 SVGAGI.

The table lists this clonotype with many counts. V and J are TRBV5-1 and TRBJ2-3, with 8 bases matching TRBD1. CDR1 and CDR2 from the germline V gene are SGHRS and YFSETQ. Unmatched junction bases numbered 5, after V lost 4 bases and J lost 1 base. The CDR3 spans 15 residues. In nucleotides, the CDR3 is TGCGCCAGCAGCAAATCGGGACAGGGCACAGATACGCAGTATTTT. It translates to CASSKSGQGTDTQYF.

The chain recombines TRBV28 with TRBJ1-4, with D tentatively TRBD1 (6 bases). The germline CDR1 and CDR2 sequences are MDHEN and SYDVKM. Trimming removed 4 bases at V and 0 bases at J, with 12 bases between. The CDR3 is 16 amino acids. For the CDR3, the DNA is TGTGCCAGCAGTTACAGGGTATTTGCAACTAATGAAAAACTGTTTTTT. Protein sequence: CASSYRVFATNEKLFF.

This clonotype has just a few counts. The chain links TRBV11-1 to TRBJ2-3; 7 nucleotides line up with TRBD2. This CDR3 is 15 amino acids long. The germline gives CDR1 SGHAT, CDR2 FQDESV (reference sequence). J was trimmed by 7 bases and V by 7 bases; bases with no gene match: 14. DNA for the CDR3: TGTGCCAGCATCGAAAGCCTGGCGGGAGCAAATACGCAGTATTTT. Translating gives CASIESLAGANTQYF.

The chain carries TRBV4-3 and TRBJ2-1; TRBD2 matches 9 bases. The CDR3 has 18 residues. Germline V CDR1 and CDR2: LGHNA, YSLEER. Trimming cost V 0 bases and J 1 base; bases outside gene matches: 7. The CDR3 region has the DNA TGCGCCAGCAGCCAAGATAACCTAGCGGGGAGATCCTACAATGAGCAGTTCTTC. Translating gives CASSQDNLAGRSYNEQFF.

The chain links TRBV24-1 to TRBJ2-2; unclear D gene. V shed 5 bases and J shed 6 bases, with 3 bases lying between them. The CDR3 sequence is 11 residues long. Germline lookup yields CDR1 KGHDR and CDR2 SFDVKD. The CDR3 sequence: CATSVSGELFF. The CDR3, as DNA: TGTGCCACCAGTGTATCCGGGGAGCTGTTTTTT.